The 2 T cell receptor beta chains below come from one sample, sequenced in a study of T-cell memory formation after mild COVID-19. From the 5' RACE reads, TCRdb called clonotypes with MiXCR, one entry per CDR3 protein. The profile shows 300,000 to 350,000 distinct CDR3 sequences, approximately 14% of them singletons. Sample: PBMCs or a T cell subset sorted from them (not recorded which). Receptors were obtained from a man aged 18-30 years who had mild COVID-19 (a few samples of this study predate the infection). Cell type and time point are not known.

The rearrangement joins TRBV6-5 to TRBJ1-2, with no clear D. Trimming removed 7 bases at V and 6 bases at J, with 18 bases between. The length of the CDR3 is 14 residues. Per germline, CDR1 MNHEY and CDR2 SVGAGI. The CDR3 sequence is CASTAGPDQNGYTF. The CDR3 nucleotides read TGTGCCAGCACCGCCGGACCTGATCAAAATGGCTACACCTTC.

The table lists this clonotype with a few counts. This sequence joins TRBV12-3 or TRBV12-4 and TRBJ1-2; no reliable D call. CDR3 length equals 13 residues. V lost 5 bases to trimming and J lost 8 bases, with 15 bases between them. Here the CDR3 reads CASSPKTRGGYTF. CDR3 in DNA: TGTGCCAGCAGTCCAAAGACCCGAGGGGGCTACACCTTC.